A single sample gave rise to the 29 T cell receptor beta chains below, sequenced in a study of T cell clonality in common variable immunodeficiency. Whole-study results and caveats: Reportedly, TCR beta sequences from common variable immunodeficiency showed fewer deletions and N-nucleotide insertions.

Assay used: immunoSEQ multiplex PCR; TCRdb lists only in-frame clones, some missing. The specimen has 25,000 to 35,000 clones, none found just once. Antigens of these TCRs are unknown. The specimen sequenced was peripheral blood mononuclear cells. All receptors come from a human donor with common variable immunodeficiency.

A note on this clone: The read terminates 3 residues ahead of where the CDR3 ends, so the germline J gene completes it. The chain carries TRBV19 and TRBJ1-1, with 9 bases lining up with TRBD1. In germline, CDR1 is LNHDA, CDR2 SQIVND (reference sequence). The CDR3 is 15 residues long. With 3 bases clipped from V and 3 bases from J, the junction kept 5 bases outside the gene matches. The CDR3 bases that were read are TGTGCCAGTAGTATCCGTACAGGGGGCCACACTGAA. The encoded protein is CASSIRTGGHTE. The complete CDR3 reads CASSIRTGGHTEAFF. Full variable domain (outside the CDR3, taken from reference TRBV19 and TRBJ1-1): DGGITQSPKYLFRKEGQNVTLSCEQNLNHDAMYWYRQDPGQGLRLIYYSQIVNDFQKGDIAEGYSVSREKKESFPLTVTSAQKNPTAFYLCASSIRTGGHTEAFFGQGTRLTVV.

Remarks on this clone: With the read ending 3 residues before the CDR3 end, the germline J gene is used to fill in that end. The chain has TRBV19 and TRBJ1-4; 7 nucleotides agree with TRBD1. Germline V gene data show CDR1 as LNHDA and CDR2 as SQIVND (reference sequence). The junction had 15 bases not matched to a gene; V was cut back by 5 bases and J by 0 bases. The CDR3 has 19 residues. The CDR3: CASSPPEQGLGATNEKLFF. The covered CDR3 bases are TGTGCCAGTAGTCCACCGGAACAGGGGTTAGGGGCAACTAATGAAAAA.

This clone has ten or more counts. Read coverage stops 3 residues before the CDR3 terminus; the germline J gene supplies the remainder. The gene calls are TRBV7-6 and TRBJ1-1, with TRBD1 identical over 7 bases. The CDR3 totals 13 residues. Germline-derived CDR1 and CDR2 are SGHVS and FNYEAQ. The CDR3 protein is CASSPTMEGAAFF. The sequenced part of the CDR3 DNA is TGTGCCAGCAGCCCAACCATGGAGGGGGCA. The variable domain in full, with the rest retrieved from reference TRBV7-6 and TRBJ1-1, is GAGVSQSPRYKVTKRGQDVALRCDPISGHVSLYWYRQALGQGPEFLTYFNYEAQQDKSGLPNDRFSAERPEGSISTLTIQRTEQRDSAMYRCASSPTMEGAAFFGQGTRLTVV.

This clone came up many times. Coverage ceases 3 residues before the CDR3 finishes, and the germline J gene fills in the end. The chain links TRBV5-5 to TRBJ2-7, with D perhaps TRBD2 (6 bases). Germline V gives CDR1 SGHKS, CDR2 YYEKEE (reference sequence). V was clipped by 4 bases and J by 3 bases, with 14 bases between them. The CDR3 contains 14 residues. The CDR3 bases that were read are TGTGCCAGCAGCCCGATGGAGGGCGTCTACGAG. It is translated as CASSPMEGVYE. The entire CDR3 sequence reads CASSPMEGVYEQYF.

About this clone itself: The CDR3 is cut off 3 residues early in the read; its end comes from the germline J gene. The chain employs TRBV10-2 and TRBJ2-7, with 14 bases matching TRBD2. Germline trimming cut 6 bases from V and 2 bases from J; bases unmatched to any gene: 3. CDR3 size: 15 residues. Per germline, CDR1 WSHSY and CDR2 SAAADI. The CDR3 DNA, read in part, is TGCGCCAGCAGCGCGGGACTAGCGGGAGCCTACGAG. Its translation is CASSAGLAGAYE. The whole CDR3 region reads CASSAGLAGAYEQYF.

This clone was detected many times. The CDR3 sequence is CASSELRLAGGFPGELFF. The part of the CDR3 DNA that was read is TGTGCCAGCAGTGAACTAAGACTAGCGGGAGGATTCCCCGGGGAG. This chain joins TRBV2 and TRBJ2-2, with TRBD2 matching 13 bases. The CDR3 goes on 3 residues after the read ends, and that part is filled in from the germline J gene. After removal of 2 bases from V and 6 bases from J, the junction contained 9 bases not matched to a gene. This CDR3 spans 18 amino acids. Germline V gene lookup returns CDR1 SNHLY and CDR2 FYNNEI.

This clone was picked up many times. CDR3 DNA, as far as it was read: TGTGCCAGTAAGACGGGACTAGCGGGACTAGAGACC. Amino acids: CASKTGLAGLET. The whole CDR3 is CASKTGLAGLETQYF. The V gene is TRBV7-9, the J gene TRBJ2-5; 13 bases fit TRBD2. The read ends 3 residues shy of where the CDR3 ends; the end is completed using the germline J gene. The CDR3 consists of 15 residues. Germline CDR1 and CDR2: SEHNR and FQNEAQ (reference sequence). V shed 9 bases and J 4 bases; nucleotides not matched to a gene: 8.

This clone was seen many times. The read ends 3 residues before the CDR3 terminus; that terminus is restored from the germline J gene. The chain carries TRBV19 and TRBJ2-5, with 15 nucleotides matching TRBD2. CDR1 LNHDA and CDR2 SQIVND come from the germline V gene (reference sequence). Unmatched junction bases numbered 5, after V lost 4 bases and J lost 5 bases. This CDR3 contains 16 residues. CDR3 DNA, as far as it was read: TGTGCCAGTAGTAGGACTAGCGGGAGGGCCTTGGAGACC. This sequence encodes CASSRTSGRALET. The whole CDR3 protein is CASSRTSGRALETQYF.

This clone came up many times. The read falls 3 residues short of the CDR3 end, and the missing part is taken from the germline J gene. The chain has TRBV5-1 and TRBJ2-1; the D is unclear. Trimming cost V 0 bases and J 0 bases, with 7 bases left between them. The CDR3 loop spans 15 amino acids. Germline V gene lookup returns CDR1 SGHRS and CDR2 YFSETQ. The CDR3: CASSLVTVSYNEQFF. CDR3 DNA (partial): TGCGCCAGCAGCTTGGTTACAGTCTCCTACAATGAG.

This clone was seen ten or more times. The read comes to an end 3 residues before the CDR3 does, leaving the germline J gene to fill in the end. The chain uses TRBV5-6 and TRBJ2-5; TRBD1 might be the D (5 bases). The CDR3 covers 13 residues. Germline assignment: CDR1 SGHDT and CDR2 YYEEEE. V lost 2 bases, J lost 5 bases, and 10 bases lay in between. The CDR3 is CASSFQGTETQYF. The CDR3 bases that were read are TGTGCCAGCAGCTTCCAGGGAACGGAGACC.

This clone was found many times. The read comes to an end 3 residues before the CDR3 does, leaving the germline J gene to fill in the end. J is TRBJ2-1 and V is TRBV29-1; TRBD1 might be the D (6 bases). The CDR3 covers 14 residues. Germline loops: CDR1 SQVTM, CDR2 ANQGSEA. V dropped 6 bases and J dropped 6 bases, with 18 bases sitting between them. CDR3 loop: CSVNGLTGGNEQFF. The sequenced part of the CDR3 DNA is TGCAGCGTCAATGGCCTGACAGGTGGCAATGAG.

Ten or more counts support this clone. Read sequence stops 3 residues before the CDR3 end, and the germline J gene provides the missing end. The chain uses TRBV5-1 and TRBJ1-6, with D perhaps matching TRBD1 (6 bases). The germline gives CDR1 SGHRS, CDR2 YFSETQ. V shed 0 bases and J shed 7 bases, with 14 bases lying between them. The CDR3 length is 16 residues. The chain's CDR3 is CASSLGGQGTNSPLHF. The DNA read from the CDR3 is TGCGCCAGCAGCTTGGGTGGGCAGGGGACGAATTCACCC.

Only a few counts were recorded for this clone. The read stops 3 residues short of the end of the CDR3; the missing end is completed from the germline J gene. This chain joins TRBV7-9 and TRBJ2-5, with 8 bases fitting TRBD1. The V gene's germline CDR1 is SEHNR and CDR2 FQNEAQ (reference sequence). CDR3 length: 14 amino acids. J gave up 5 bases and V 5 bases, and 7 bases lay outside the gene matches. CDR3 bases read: TGTGCCAGCAGCCTAACAGGGGGACGGGAGACC. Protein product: CASSLTGGRET. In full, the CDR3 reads CASSLTGGRETQYF.

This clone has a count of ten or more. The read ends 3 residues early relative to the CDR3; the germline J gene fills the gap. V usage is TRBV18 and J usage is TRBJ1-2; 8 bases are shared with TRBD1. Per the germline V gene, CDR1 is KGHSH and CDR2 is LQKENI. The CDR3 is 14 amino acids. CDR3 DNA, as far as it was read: TGTGCCAGCTCACCAATTGGCAGGGGGCGAGGC. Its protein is CASSPIGRGRG. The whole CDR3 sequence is CASSPIGRGRGYTF.

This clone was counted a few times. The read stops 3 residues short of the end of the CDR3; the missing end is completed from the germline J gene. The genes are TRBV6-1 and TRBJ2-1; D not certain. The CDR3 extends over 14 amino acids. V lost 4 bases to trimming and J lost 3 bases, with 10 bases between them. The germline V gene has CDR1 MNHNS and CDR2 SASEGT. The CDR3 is CASSGVGIYNEQFF. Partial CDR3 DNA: TGTGCCAGCAGTGGTGTGGGCATCTACAATGAG.

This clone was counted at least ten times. CDR3 sequence: CASSAQGASDTQYF. Incomplete CDR3 DNA: TGTGCCAGCAGCGCACAGGGGGCATCAGATACG. The chain links TRBV5-6 to TRBJ2-3; TRBD1 agrees at 9 bases. The sequence runs out 3 residues before the end of the CDR3; the remainder is reconstructed from the germline J gene. CDR1 is SGHDT and CDR2 is YYEEEE in the germline V gene. This CDR3 is built from 14 residues. V trimming: 4 bases; J trimming: 4 bases; junction bases outside the gene matches: 4.

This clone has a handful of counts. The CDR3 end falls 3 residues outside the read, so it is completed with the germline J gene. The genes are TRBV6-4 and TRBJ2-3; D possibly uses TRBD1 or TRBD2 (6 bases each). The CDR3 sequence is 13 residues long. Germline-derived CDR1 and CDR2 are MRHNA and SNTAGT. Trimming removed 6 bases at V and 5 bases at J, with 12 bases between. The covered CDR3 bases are TGTGCCAGCAGCCAACAGGGAGGAGATACG. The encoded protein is CASSQQGGDT. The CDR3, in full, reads CASSQQGGDTQYF.

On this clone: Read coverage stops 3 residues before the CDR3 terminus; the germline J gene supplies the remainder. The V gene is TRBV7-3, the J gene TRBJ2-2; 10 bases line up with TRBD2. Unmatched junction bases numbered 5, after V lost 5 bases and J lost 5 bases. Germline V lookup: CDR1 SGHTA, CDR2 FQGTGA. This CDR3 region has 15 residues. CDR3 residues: CASSQSSGGTGELFF. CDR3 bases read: TGTGCCAGCAGCCAATCTAGCGGGGGAACCGGGGAG.

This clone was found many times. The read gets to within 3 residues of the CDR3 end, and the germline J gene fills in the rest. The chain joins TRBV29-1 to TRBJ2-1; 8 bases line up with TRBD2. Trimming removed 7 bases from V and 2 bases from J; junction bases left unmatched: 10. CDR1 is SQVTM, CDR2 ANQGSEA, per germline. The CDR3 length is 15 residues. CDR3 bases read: TGCAGCGCTTGCGACACTAGCGGAACCTACAATGAG. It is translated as CSACDTSGTYNE. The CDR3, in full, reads CSACDTSGTYNEQFF.

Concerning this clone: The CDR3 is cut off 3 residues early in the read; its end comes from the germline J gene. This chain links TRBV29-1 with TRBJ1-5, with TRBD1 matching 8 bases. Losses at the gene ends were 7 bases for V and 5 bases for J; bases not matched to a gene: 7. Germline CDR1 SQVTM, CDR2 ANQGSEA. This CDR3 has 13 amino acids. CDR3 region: CSAQTGADQPQHF. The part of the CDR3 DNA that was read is TGCAGCGCACAGACAGGGGCCGATCAGCCC.

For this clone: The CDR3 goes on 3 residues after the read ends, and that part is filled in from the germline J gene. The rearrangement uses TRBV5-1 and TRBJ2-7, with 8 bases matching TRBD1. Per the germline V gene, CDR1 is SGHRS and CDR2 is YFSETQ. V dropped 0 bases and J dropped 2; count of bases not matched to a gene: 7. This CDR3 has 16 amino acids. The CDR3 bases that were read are TGCGCCAGCAGCTTGGCCCCGGACAGGGAACCCTACGAG. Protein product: CASSLAPDREPYE. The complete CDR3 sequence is CASSLAPDREPYEQYF.

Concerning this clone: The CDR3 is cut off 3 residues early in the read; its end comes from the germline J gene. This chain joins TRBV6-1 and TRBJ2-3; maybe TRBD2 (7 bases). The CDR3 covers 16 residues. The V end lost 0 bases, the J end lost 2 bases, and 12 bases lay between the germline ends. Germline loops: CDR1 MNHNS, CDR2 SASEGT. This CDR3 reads CASSEAGGATTDTQYF. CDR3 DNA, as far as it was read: TGTGCCAGCAGTGAAGCTGGGGGGGCGACCACAGATACG.

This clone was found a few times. CDR3 bases read: TGTGCCAGCAGCCAAGGAGGACTACTCGTCGAGACC. The encoded protein is CASSQGGLLVET. In full, the CDR3 reads CASSQGGLLVETQYF. The gene calls are TRBV14 and TRBJ2-5; maybe TRBD2 (6 bases). The CDR3 end lies 3 residues beyond the end of the read and is filled in from the germline J gene. The V end lost 1 base, the J end lost 5 bases, and 14 bases lay between the germline ends. Germline loops: CDR1 SGHDN, CDR2 FVKESK. The CDR3 has 15 amino acids.

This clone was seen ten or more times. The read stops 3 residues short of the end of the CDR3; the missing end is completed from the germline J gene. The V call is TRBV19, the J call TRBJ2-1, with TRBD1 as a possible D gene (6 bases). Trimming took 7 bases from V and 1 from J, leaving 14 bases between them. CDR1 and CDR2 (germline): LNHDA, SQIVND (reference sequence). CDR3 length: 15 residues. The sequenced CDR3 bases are TGTGCCAGTACCTCAGGGGTTTGGTCCTACAATGAG. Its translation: CASTSGVWSYNE. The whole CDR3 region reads CASTSGVWSYNEQFF.

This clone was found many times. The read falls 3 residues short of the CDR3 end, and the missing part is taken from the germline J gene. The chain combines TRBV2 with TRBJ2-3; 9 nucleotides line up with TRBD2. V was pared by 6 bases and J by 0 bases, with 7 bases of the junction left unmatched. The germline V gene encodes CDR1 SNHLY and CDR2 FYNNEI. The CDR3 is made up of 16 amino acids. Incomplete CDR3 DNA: TGTGCCAGCAGGAGCGGGAGGATTCCTAGCACAGATACG. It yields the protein CASRSGRIPSTDT. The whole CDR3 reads CASRSGRIPSTDTQYF.

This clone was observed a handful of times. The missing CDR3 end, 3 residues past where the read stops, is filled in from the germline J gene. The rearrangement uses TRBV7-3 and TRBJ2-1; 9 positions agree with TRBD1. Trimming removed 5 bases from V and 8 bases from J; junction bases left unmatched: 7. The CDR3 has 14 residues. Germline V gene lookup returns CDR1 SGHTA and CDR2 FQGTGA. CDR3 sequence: CASSRTGARDEQFF. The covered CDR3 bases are TGTGCCAGCAGCCGGACAGGGGCTAGAGATGAG.

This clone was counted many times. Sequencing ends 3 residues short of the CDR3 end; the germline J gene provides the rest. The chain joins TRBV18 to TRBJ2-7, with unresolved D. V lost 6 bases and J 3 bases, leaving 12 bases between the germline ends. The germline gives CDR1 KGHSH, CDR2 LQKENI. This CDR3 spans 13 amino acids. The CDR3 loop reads CASSPRSLYEQYF. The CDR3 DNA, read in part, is TGTGCCAGCTCCCCGAGGTCCCTCTACGAG.

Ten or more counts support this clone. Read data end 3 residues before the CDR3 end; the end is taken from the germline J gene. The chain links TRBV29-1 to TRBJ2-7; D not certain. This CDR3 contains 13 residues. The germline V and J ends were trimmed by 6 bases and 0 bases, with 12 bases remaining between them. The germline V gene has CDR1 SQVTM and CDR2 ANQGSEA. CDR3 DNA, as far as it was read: TGCAGCGTCCTTCTACTGAACTCCTACGAG. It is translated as CSVLLLNSYE. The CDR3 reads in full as CSVLLLNSYEQYF.

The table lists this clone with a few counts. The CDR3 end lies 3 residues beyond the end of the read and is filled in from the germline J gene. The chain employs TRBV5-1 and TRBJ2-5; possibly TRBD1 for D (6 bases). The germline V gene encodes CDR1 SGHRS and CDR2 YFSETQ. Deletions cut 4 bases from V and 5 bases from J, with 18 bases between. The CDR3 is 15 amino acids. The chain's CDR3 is CASSLLQGDKETQYF. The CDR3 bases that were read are TGCGCCAGCAGCCTATTACAGGGAGACAAGGAGACC.